The T cell receptor (beta chain) under discussion was sequenced for a study of T cells in Graves' hyperthyroidism and ophthalmopathy. With 9 bases removed from V and 0 bases from J, the gap between germline ends came to 17 bases. CDR1 and CDR2 (germline): LNHDA, SQIVND (reference sequence). The CDR3 covers 16 residues. Amplification of TCR beta CDR3 regions used RNA as the template. HTBI primers drove first-round RT-PCR of the TCR CDR3. TCRdb itself ran the multiplex PCR reads through MiXCR, one entry per CDR3 protein. Of hundreds of thousands of distinct CDR3 sequences detected, roughly 46% appear once; the ten largest clones hold approximately 6.8%. Diagnosis rested on symptoms, serum thyroxine and TRAb, thyroid ultrasound, and orbital computed tomography. Study-wide results and caveats: Ophthalmopathy could be told apart from stable hyperthyroidism with a 13 V-J model. Most thyroid clonotypes with frequency above 0.001 were detected in blood. For ophthalmopathy, model prediction preceded onset by a median about six months.

This clonotype was found a few times. Its specificity is not known. The receptor was derived from an adult man with Graves' disease, either hyperthyroidism or ophthalmopathy (not recorded which). J is TRBJ1-4 and V is TRBV19, with D possibly matching TRBD1 (5 bases). The sequenced material came from peripheral blood or thyroid tissue (not recorded which). The CDR3 sequence is CASSTQGTSTNEKLFF. As DNA, the CDR3 is TGTGCCAGCTCCACCCAGGGTACCTCAACTAATGAAAAACTGTTTTTT.